The sequence of this TCR beta chain was determined in a study of blood T cell repertoires in COVID-19. The wider study: Acute and convalescent COVID-19 specimens originated in the United States, Italy and Spain.

About this clone itself: The identical CDR3 is also encoded by other nucleotide sequences in the sample.

Original handling: Cell counts per sample came from amplifying reference gene primers. Clones were read by immunoSEQ multiplex PCR, and TCRdb kept only the in-frame ones, dropping some. Clone size and the V and J calls come from that table; the DNA yielded D and trimming. The sample lists approximately 170,000 clones, 70% to 90% occurring once. The V gene's germline CDR1 is MNHEY and CDR2 SVGAGI. CDR3 size: 14 residues. The junction had 1 base not matched to a gene; V was cut back by 5 bases and J by 2 bases. Material: peripheral blood. The sequence was obtained from a woman of 80 years or more in a cohort sampled during active or convalescent COVID-19. The chain couples TRBV6-5 to TRBJ1-2, with 11 bases lining up with TRBD1. Here the CDR3 DNA reads TGTGCCAGCAGTCGGGACAGGGGGAACTATGGCTACACCTTC. It is translated as CASSRDRGNYGYTF.